The clone carrying this T cell receptor (beta chain) was seen a few times. The CDR3 sequence is 14 residues long. Germline CDR1 LNHDA, CDR2 SQIVND (reference sequence). The V gene lost 5 bases and the J gene lost 1 base, with 11 bases spanning the gap. These data belong to a study of tumour-infiltrating T cells in Burkitt lymphoma. Study overall: All epidemiological Burkitt lymphoma subtypes were represented in the cohort.

This table comes from immunoSEQ multiplex PCR, and its TCRdb copy is limited to in-frame clones, with some not included. This sample has more than 40,000 clones; roughly 30% occur once, and the top ten carry approximately 2.6%. The receptor's source is a human donor with Burkitt lymphoma. This sequence joins TRBV19 and TRBJ1-1; no clear D gene. The sequenced material came from tumor tissue. The CDR3 spells CASSLGSTNTEAFF. The CDR3 DNA sequence: TGTGCCAGTAGTCTAGGGAGTACGAACACTGAAGCTTTCTTT.